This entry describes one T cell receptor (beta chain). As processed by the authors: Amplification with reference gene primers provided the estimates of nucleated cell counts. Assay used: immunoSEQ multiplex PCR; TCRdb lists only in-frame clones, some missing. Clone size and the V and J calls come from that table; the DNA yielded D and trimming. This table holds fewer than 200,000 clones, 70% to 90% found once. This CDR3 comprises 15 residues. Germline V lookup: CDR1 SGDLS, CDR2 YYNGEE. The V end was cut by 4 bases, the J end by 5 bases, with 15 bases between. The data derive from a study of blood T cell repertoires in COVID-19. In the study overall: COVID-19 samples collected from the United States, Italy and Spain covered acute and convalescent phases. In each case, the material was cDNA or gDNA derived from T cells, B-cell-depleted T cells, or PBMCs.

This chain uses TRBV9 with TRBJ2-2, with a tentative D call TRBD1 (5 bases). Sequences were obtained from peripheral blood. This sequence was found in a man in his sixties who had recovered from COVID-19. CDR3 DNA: TGTGCCAGCAGCTTCGAAGACAGACTTACCGGGGAGCTGTTTTTT. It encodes CASSFEDRLTGELFF.